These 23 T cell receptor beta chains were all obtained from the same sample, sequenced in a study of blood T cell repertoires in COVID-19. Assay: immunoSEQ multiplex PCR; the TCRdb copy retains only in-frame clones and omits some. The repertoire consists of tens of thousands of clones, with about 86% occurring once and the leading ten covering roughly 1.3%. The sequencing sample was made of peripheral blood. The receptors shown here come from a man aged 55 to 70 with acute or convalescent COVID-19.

The CDR3 sequence: CASSAGMNSPLHF. CDR3 DNA: TGTGCCAGCAGTGCAGGGATGAATTCACCCCTCCACTTT. This rearrangement joins TRBV12-3 or TRBV12-4 to TRBJ1-6, with D perhaps TRBD1 (5 bases). The CDR3 is 13 residues long. Trimming shortened V by 5 bases and J by 7 bases, and 9 bases separated the two germline ends.

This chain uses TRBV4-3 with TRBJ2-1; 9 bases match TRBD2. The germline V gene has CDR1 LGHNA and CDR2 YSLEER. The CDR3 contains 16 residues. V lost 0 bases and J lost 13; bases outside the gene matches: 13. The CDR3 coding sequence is TGCGCCAGCAGCCAAGACATTCTCAGCGGGGGGCCATCTCAGTTCTTC. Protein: CASSQDILSGGPSQFF.

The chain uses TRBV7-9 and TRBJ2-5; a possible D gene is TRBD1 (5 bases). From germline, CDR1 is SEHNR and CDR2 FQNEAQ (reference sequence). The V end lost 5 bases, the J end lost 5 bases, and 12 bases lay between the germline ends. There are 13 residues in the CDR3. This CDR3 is CASSRTSGETQYF. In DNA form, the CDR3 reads TGTGCCAGCAGCCGTACCTCAGGGGAGACCCAGTACTTC.

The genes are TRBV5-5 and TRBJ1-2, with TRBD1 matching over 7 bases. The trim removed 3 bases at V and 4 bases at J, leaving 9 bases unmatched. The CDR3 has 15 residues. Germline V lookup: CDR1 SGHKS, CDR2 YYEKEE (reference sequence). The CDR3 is CASSYAGGGSYGYTF. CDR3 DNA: TGTGCCAGCAGCTACGCAGGGGGAGGTTCCTATGGCTACACCTTC.

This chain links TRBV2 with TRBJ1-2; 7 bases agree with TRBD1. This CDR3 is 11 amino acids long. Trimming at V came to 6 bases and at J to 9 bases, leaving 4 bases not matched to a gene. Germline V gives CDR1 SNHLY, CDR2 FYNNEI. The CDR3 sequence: CASSKTGSYTF. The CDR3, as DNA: TGTGCCAGCAGCAAGACAGGGAGCTACACCTTC.

The CDR3, as DNA: TGTGCCATGACTAGCGGGACCCTTGATGAGCAGTTCTTC. Amino acids: CAMTSGTLDEQFF. This rearrangement joins TRBV10-3 to TRBJ2-1, with 11 bases matching TRBD2. Trimming cost V 9 bases and J 8 bases; bases outside gene matches: 6. The CDR3 has 13 residues. Germline-derived CDR1 and CDR2 are ENHRY and SYGVKD.

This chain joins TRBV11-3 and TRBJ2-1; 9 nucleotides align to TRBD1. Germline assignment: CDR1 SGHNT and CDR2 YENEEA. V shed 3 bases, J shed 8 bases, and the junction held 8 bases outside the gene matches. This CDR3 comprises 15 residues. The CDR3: CASSLGGQGSHEQFF. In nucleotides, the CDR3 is TGTGCCAGCAGCTTGGGGGGACAGGGCTCCCATGAGCAGTTCTTC.

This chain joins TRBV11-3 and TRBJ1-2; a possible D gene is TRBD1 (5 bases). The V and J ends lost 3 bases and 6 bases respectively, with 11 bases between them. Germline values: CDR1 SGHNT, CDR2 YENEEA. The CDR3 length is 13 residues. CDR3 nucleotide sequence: TGTGCCAGCAGCTTGGGGTCGGGGGATGGCTACACCTTC. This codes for CASSLGSGDGYTF. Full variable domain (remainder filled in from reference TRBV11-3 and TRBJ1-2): EAGVVQSPRYKIIEKKQPVAFWCNPISGHNTLYWYLQNLGQGPELLIRYENEEAVDDSQLPKDRFSAERLKGVDSTLKIQPAELGDSAVYLCASSLGSGDGYTFGSGTRLTVV.

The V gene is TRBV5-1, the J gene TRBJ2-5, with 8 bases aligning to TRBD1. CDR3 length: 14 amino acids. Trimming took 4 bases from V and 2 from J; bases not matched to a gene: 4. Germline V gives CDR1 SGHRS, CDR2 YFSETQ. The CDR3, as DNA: TGCGCCAGCAGCCCAGGGACAGGTCAAGAGACCCAGTACTTC. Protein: CASSPGTGQETQYF. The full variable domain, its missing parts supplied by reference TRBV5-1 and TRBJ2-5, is KAGVTQTPRYLIKTRGQQVTLSCSPISGHRSVSWYQQTPGQGLQFLFEYFSETQRNKGNFPGRFSGRQFSNSRSEMNVSTLELGDSALYLCASSPGTGQETQYFGPGTRLLVL.

CDR3 protein: CASSPLEFSYEQYF. DNA of the CDR3: TGTGCCAGCAGTCCTCTAGAGTTTTCCTACGAGCAGTACTTC. The chain joins TRBV2 to TRBJ2-7; D is undetermined. CDR3 length equals 14 residues. V shed 5 bases and J shed 1 base, with 12 bases lying between them. Germline CDR1 is SNHLY and CDR2 is FYNNEI.

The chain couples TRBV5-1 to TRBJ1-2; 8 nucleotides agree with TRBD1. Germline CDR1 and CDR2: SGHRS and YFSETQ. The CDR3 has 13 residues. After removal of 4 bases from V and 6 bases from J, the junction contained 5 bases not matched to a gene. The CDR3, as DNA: TGCGCCAGCAGCCGGGGACAGGTCGATGGCTACACCTTC. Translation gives CASSRGQVDGYTF.

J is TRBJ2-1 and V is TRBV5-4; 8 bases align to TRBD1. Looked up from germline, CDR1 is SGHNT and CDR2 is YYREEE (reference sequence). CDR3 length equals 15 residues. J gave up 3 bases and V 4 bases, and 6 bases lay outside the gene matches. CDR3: CASSRAGTGYNEQFF. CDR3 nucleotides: TGTGCCAGCAGCCGTGCCGGGACAGGCTACAATGAGCAGTTCTTC.

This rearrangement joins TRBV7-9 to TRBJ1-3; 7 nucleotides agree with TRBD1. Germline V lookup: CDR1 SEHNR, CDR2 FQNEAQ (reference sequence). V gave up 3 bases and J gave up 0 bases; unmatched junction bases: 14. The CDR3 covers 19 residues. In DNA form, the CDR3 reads TGTGCCAGCAGCTTGAGGGGGAGACCTGACAGGGTCTCTGGAAACACCATATATTTT. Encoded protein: CASSLRGRPDRVSGNTIYF.

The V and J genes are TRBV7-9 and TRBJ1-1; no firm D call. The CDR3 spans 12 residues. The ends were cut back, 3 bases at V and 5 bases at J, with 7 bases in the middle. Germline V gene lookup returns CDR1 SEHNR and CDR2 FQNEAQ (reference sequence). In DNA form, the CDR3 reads TGTGCCAGCAGCTTCGGGGTTACTGAAGCTTTCTTT. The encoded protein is CASSFGVTEAFF.

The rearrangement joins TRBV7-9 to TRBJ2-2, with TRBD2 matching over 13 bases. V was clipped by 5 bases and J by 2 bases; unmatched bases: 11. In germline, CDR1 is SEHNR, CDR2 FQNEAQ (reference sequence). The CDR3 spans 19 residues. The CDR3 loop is CASSAKTSGRAVNTGELFF. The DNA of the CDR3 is TGTGCCAGCAGCGCCAAAACTAGCGGGAGGGCCGTAAACACCGGGGAGCTGTTTTTT.

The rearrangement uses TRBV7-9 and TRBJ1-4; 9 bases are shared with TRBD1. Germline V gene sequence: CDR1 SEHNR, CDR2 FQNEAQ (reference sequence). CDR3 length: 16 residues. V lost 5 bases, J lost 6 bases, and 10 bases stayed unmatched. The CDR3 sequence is CASSPGAQGAYEKLFF. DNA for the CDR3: TGTGCCAGCAGCCCAGGGGCACAGGGGGCGTATGAAAAACTGTTTTTT.

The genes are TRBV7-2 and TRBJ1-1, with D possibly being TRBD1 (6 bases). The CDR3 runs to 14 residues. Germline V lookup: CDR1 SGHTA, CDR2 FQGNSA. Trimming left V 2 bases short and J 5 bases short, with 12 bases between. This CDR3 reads CASSLQGSRTEAFF. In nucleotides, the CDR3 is TGTGCCAGCAGCTTACAGGGGAGTCGAACTGAAGCTTTCTTT. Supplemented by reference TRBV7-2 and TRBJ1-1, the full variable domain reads GAGVSQSPSNKVTEKGKDVELRCDPISGHTALYWYRQSLGQGLEFLIYFQGNSAPDKSGLPSDRFSAERTGGSVSTLTIQRTQQEDSAVYLCASSLQGSRTEAFFGQGTRLTVV.

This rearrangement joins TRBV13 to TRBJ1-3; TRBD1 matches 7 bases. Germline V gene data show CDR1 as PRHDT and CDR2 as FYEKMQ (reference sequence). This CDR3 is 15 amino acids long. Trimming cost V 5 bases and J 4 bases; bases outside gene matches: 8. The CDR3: CASSPGRDSGNTIYF. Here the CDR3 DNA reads TGTGCCAGCAGCCCCGGGCGGGACAGCGGAAACACCATATATTTT. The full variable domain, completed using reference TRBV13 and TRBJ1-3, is AAGVIQSPRHLIKEKRETATLKCYPIPRHDTVYWYQQGPGQDPQFLISFYEKMQSDKGSIPDRFSAQQFSDYHSELNMSSLELGDSALYFCASSPGRDSGNTIYFGEGSWLTVV.

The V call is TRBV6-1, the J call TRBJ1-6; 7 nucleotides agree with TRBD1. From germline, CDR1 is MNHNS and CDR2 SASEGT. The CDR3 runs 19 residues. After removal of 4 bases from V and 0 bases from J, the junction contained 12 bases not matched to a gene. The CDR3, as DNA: TGTGCCAGCAGTGGGGGGACAGTAGGCCGGAGCTCCTATAATTCACCCCTCCACTTT. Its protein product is CASSGGTVGRSSYNSPLHF.

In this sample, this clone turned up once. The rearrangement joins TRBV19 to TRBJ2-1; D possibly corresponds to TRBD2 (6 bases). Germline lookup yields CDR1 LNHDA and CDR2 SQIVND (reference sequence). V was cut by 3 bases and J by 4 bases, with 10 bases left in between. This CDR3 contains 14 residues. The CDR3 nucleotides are TGTGCCAGTAGTATGCGGAGGGTATACAATGAGCAGTTCTTC. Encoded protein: CASSMRRVYNEQFF.

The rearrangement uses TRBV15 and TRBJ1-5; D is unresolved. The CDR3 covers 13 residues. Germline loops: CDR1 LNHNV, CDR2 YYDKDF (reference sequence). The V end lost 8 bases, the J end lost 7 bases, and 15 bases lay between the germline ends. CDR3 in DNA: TGTGCCACCGCGGGGTGGACGGGCCAGCCCCAGCATTTT. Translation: CATAGWTGQPQHF.

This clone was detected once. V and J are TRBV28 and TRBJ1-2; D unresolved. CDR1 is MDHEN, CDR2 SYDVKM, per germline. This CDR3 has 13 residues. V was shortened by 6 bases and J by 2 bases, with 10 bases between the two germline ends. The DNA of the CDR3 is TGTGCCAGCAGCCTCGACGGGAACTATGGCTACACCTTC. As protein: CASSLDGNYGYTF.

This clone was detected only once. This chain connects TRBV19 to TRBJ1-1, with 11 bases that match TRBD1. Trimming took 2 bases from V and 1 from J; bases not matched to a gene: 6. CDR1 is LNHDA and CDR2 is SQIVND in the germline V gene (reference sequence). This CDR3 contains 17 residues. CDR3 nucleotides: TGTGCCAGTAGTATAATGGACAGGGGGCGTCCGAACACTGAAGCTTTCTTT. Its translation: CASSIMDRGRPNTEAFF.